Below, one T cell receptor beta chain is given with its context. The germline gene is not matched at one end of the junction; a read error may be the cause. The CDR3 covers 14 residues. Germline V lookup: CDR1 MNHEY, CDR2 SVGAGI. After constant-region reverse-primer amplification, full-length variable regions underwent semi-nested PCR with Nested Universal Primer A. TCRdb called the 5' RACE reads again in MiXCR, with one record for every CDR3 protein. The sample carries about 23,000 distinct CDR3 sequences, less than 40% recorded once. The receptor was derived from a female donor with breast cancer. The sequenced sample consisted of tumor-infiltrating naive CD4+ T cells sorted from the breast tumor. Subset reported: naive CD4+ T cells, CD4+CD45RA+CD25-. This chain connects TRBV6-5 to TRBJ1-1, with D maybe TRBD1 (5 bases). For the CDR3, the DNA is TGTGCCAGCAGAGAGGGGAGATTGAGCACTGAAGCCTCCTTT. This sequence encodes CASREGRLSTEASF.